The entry below gives a single T cell receptor beta chain sequence along with its context. Only in-frame clones appear in the TCRdb table, and some are missing; sequencing was by immunoSEQ multiplex PCR. Of under 300,000 clones in the sample, approximately 84% were seen once. Living in 24 US areas, the participants were between roughly 18 and 89 years of age. Assignments of participants to cohorts depended upon their own reported clinical history. This sample is drawn from a study of blood T cell repertoires in COVID-19. Study information: Whether acute or convalescent, the COVID-19 samples came from the United States, Italy and Spain. PBMCs, B-cell-depleted T cells, or T cells provided the cDNA or gDNA that made up the material.

Germline V gene lookup returns CDR1 SGHNT and CDR2 YYREEE (reference sequence). The CDR3 is 16 residues long. Deletions cut 4 bases from V and 4 bases from J, with 18 bases between. The chain recombines TRBV5-4 with TRBJ1-5; a possible D gene is TRBD1 (5 bases). The clonotype comes from a man between 40 and 49 years old who had recovered from COVID-19. Sequencing was carried out using PBMCs or T cells enriched from blood (not recorded which). This CDR3 reads CASSIHKSGGNQPQHF. In DNA form, the CDR3 reads TGTGCCAGCAGCATCCACAAATCGGGGGGAAATCAGCCCCAGCATTTT. The whole variable domain, remainder taken from reference TRBV5-4 and TRBJ1-5, is ETGVTQSPTHLIKTRGQQVTLRCSSQSGHNTVSWYQQALGQGPQFIFQYYREEENGRGNFPPRFSGLQFPNYSSELNVNALELDDSALYLCASSIHKSGGNQPQHFGDGTRLSIL.